This passage covers 9 T cell receptor beta chains from one sample sequenced in a study of T cell responses to AZD1222 COVID-19 vaccine. Sequencing used immunoSEQ multiplex PCR; TCRdb keeps in-frame clones, though not all of them. This table holds some 130,000 clones, about 93% found once. The material sequenced was peripheral blood, taken on day 0 of AZD1222 vaccination. Source of these receptors: an adult in good health.

The gene calls are TRBV9 and TRBJ2-3; TRBD2 matches 10 bases. There are 16 residues in the CDR3. V gave up 2 bases and J gave up 5 bases; unmatched junction bases: 8. CDR1 is SGDLS and CDR2 is YYNGEE in the germline V gene. The DNA for the CDR3 is TGTGCCAGCAGCGTGAGCGGGGGGGCCTTTCGAGATACGCAGTATTTT. As protein: CASSVSGGAFRDTQYF.

The chain combines TRBV24-1 with TRBJ2-1; 8 nucleotides align to TRBD2. Germline V gives CDR1 KGHDR, CDR2 SFDVKD. This CDR3 spans 13 amino acids. V dropped 5 bases and J dropped 8; count of bases not matched to a gene: 4. The CDR3 nucleotides are TGTGCCACCAGTGCGGGGGGGAGCTATGAGCAGTTCTTC. Protein: CATSAGGSYEQFF.

This chain links TRBV12-3 or TRBV12-4 with TRBJ1-3; no clear D gene. The germline V and J ends were trimmed by 6 bases and 0 bases, with 3 bases remaining between them. The CDR3 consists of 12 residues. CDR3 residues: CASRGSGNTIYF. In DNA form, the CDR3 reads TGTGCCAGCAGGGGCTCTGGAAACACCATATATTTT.

The genes are TRBV7-9 and TRBJ2-5, with a weak D call TRBD2 (5 bases). The CDR3 is 13 residues long. Trimming took off 2 bases at V and 1 base at J, with 5 bases between the two ends. Looked up from germline, CDR1 is SEHNR and CDR2 is FQNEAQ (reference sequence). The CDR3 DNA reads TGTGCCAGCAGCTTACGGGGCCAAGAGACCCAGTACTTC. Its protein product is CASSLRGQETQYF. Based on the CDR3 plus reference TRBV7-9 and TRBJ2-5, the full variable domain is DTGVSQNPRHKITKRGQNVTFRCDPISEHNRLYWYRQTLGQGPEFLTYFQNEAQLEKSRLLSDRFSAERPKGSFSTLEIQRTEQGDSAMYLCASSLRGQETQYFGPGTRLLVL.

The chain couples TRBV27 to TRBJ1-5, with D perhaps matching TRBD1 (5 bases). Trimming removed 3 bases at V and 2 bases at J, with 8 bases between. The CDR3 consists of 14 residues. CDR1 is MNHEY and CDR2 is SMNVEV in the germline V gene (reference sequence). CDR3 sequence: CASSFRAGNQPQHF. For the CDR3, the DNA is TGTGCCAGCAGTTTCAGGGCAGGCAATCAGCCCCAGCATTTT.

V is TRBV10-3 and J is TRBJ1-2; no clear D. The germline CDR1 and CDR2 sequences are ENHRY and SYGVKD. CDR3 length equals 12 residues. Deletions cut 6 bases from V and 4 bases from J, with 9 bases between. CDR3 sequence (DNA): TGTGCCATCAGCGAAGCTAGCTATGGCTACACCTTC. It translates to CAISEASYGYTF.

The chain couples TRBV7-2 to TRBJ1-2; the match to TRBD1 covers 8 bases. The CDR3 covers 15 residues. V lost 5 bases to trimming and J lost 8 bases; unmatched junction nucleotides: 13. The V gene's germline CDR1 is SGHTA and CDR2 FQGNSA. The CDR3 nucleotides read TGTGCCAGCAGCGTCCGGGACAGGTGGGAGCACGGCTACACCTTC. It specifies CASSVRDRWEHGYTF.

V is TRBV6-5 and J is TRBJ1-2; D uncertain. The CDR3 is 15 amino acids. V dropped 0 bases and J dropped 0 bases, with 8 bases sitting between them. In germline, CDR1 is MNHEY, CDR2 SVGAGI. The CDR3 DNA follows: TGTGCCAGCAGTTACTCGTCGGGATCTAACTATGGCTACACCTTC. The encoded protein is CASSYSSGSNYGYTF.

This rearrangement joins TRBV7-9 to TRBJ1-2, with 7 nucleotides matching TRBD1. This CDR3 comprises 11 residues. Looked up from germline, CDR1 is SEHNR and CDR2 is FQNEAQ (reference sequence). CDR3: CASGQGDGYTF. The DNA for the CDR3 is TGTGCTAGCGGCCAGGGGGACGGCTACACCTTC.